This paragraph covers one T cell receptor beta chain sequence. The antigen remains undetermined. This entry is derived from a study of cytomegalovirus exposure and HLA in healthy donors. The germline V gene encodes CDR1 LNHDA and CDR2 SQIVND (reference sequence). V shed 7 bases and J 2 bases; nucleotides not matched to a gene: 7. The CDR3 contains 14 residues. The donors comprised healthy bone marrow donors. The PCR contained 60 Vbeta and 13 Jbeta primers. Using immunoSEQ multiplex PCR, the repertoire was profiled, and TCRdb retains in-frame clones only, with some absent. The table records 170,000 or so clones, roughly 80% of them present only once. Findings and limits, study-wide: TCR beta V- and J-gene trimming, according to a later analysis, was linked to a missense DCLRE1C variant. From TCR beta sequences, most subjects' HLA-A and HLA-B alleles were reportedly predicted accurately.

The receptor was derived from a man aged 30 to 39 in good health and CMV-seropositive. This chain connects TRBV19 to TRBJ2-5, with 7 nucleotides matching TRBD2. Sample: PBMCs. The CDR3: CASNGGVGQETQYF. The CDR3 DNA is TGTGCCAGTAATGGGGGGGTCGGACAAGAGACCCAGTACTTC.